Sequencing of this T cell receptor (beta chain) was carried out in a study of T cells in Graves' hyperthyroidism and ophthalmopathy. Researchers took RNA transcripts and amplified the TCR beta CDR3 regions from them. Carried out on the TCR CDR3, a first-round RT-PCR used the HTBI primer set. Each CDR3 protein is one row after TCRdb ran MiXCR on the multiplex PCR reads. The sample holds approximately 710,000 distinct CDR3 sequences; 17% are singletons and the top ten take less than 20%. The CDR3 covers 13 residues. Trimming cost V 6 bases and J 5 bases, with 13 bases left between them. This clonotype showed up just a few times.

The TCR originated in a man aged 45-60 years with Graves' hyperthyroidism. V and J are TRBV12-3 or TRBV12-4 and TRBJ2-5; maybe TRBD2 (6 bases). The sequenced sample consisted of blood. In DNA, the CDR3 is TGTGCCAGCAGGACTGGGACTCAGGAGACCCAGTACTTC. Protein product: CASRTGTQETQYF.